These 29 T cell receptor beta chains came from one sample sequenced in a study of blood T cell repertoires in COVID-19. TCRdb's copy holds only in-frame clones and misses some; the assay was immunoSEQ multiplex PCR. This sample has around 97,000 clones, with more than 70% found just once. What was sequenced was peripheral blood. The receptors were sampled from a woman aged 80 or over in a cohort sampled during active COVID-19.

The chain joins TRBV30 to TRBJ2-2, with 8 bases that match TRBD2. Per the germline V gene, CDR1 is GTSNPN and CDR2 is SVGIG (reference sequence). With 3 bases clipped from V and 5 bases from J, the junction kept 5 bases outside the gene matches. The CDR3 extends over 14 amino acids. Here the CDR3 DNA reads TGTGCCTGGAGCTGGCGGGGGGTAACCGGGGAGCTGTTTTTT. This encodes CAWSWRGVTGELFF.

The count of this clone is one. The chain links TRBV4-2 to TRBJ1-2, with a weak D call TRBD1 (6 bases). Looked up from germline, CDR1 is LGHNA and CDR2 is YNFKEQ. The CDR3 is 14 residues long. V was clipped by 0 bases and J by 4 bases, with 9 bases between them. The CDR3: CASSQDQGTYGYTF. The CDR3 DNA is TGTGCCAGCAGCCAAGACCAGGGGACCTATGGCTACACCTTC.

The chain couples TRBV6-6 to TRBJ2-7; 7 bases align to TRBD1. CDR1 and CDR2 from the germline V gene are MNHNY and SVGAGI (reference sequence). Trimming at V came to 7 bases and at J to 2 bases, leaving 8 bases not matched to a gene. CDR3 length equals 14 residues. The CDR3 nucleotides are TGTGCCAGCACCATCGGACAGGAGCCCTACGAGCAGTACTTC. It specifies CASTIGQEPYEQYF.

DNA of the CDR3: TGTGCCAGCAGCTTGAATAGAGAGACCCAGTACTTC. Amino acids: CASSLNRETQYF. The chain couples TRBV7-9 to TRBJ2-5; D not resolved. Trimming pared 3 bases from V and 4 bases from J, leaving 6 bases between. The CDR3 runs 12 residues. Germline-derived CDR1 and CDR2 are SEHNR and FQNEAQ (reference sequence).

The chain uses TRBV29-1 and TRBJ2-7; TRBD1 is a possible D gene (6 bases). The CDR3 has 15 residues. V dropped 4 bases and J dropped 2 bases, with 18 bases sitting between them. Germline V lookup: CDR1 SQVTM, CDR2 ANQGSEA. CDR3 sequence reads: CSVVVTAGVPYEQYF. In DNA form, the CDR3 reads TGCAGCGTTGTAGTTACGGCAGGGGTCCCCTACGAGCAGTACTTC.

This rearrangement joins TRBV7-9 to TRBJ2-3, with TRBD2 identical over 10 bases. CDR1 is SEHNR, CDR2 FQNEAQ, per germline (reference sequence). The V gene end was trimmed by 5 bases and the J gene end by 2 bases; junction bases not matched to a gene: 16. CDR3 size: 19 residues. The CDR3 nucleotides are TGTGCCAGCAGCCTTTTAGCGGGGGGCCGCCGTACGCTCACAGATACGCAGTATTTT. Amino acid sequence: CASSLLAGGRRTLTDTQYF.

V gene TRBV19 combines with J gene TRBJ2-1; a possible D gene is TRBD1 (6 bases). Deletions cut 3 bases from V and 4 bases from J, with 13 bases between. The CDR3 runs to 15 residues. Germline CDR1 LNHDA, CDR2 SQIVND (reference sequence). The CDR3 is CASSMGRGMYNEQFF. The CDR3 DNA is TGTGCCAGTAGTATGGGCAGGGGAATGTACAATGAGCAGTTCTTC.

The chain is built from TRBV5-6 and TRBJ2-7, with 10 bases fitting TRBD1. V was clipped by 4 bases and J by 3 bases; unmatched bases: 10. Per the germline V gene, CDR1 is SGHDT and CDR2 is YYEEEE. The length of the CDR3 is 16 residues. CDR3 in DNA: TGTGCCAGCAGCCCAGATTACCGGGACAGGGGCTACGAGCAGTACTTC. Translating gives CASSPDYRDRGYEQYF.

The V and J genes are TRBV11-2 and TRBJ2-7; 10 bases map to TRBD1. The CDR3 spans 13 residues. The germline gives CDR1 SGHAT, CDR2 FQNNGV. The trim removed 5 bases at V and 6 bases at J, leaving 4 bases unmatched. In nucleotides, the CDR3 is TGTGCCAGCAGCCTGACAGGGGGCTCCGAGCAGTACTTC. Translating gives CASSLTGGSEQYF.

CDR3 protein: CVSGRTGPGELFF. In DNA form, the CDR3 reads TGTGTCTCTGGCCGGACAGGGCCCGGGGAGCTGTTTTTT. The rearrangement links TRBV19 to TRBJ2-2, with 8 bases identical to TRBD1. The CDR3 is made up of 13 amino acids. The germline V gene encodes CDR1 LNHDA and CDR2 SQIVND (reference sequence).

The rearrangement joins TRBV5-4 to TRBJ2-1, with 13 bases aligning to TRBD2. J lost 5 bases, V lost 4 bases, and 3 bases had no gene match. CDR1 is SGHNT and CDR2 is YYREEE in the germline V gene (reference sequence). CDR3 size: 15 residues. The CDR3 sequence is CASSRGLAGNNEQFF. The CDR3 DNA sequence: TGTGCCAGCAGCCGGGGACTAGCGGGGAACAATGAGCAGTTCTTC.

The rearrangement joins TRBV11-2 to TRBJ1-1, with D unresolved. The V end lost 5 bases, the J end lost 0 bases, and 10 bases lay between the germline ends. The length of the CDR3 is 14 residues. Germline assignment: CDR1 SGHAT and CDR2 FQNNGV. This CDR3 reads CASSLPGVNTEAFF. The CDR3 DNA is TGTGCCAGCAGCCTACCCGGGGTGAACACTGAAGCTTTCTTT.

V is TRBV6-5 and J is TRBJ1-1, with D perhaps matching TRBD1 (6 bases). CDR3 length equals 13 residues. With 5 bases removed from V and 4 bases from J, the gap between germline ends came to 11 bases. CDR1 MNHEY and CDR2 SVGAGI come from the germline V gene. The CDR3 coding sequence is TGTGCCAGCAGTATGGGACAACGCACTGAAGCTTTCTTT. As protein: CASSMGQRTEAFF.

The J gene is TRBJ1-1, the V gene TRBV6-5; D may be TRBD1 (6 bases). V dropped 5 bases and J dropped 9 bases, with 13 bases sitting between them. Germline values: CDR1 MNHEY, CDR2 SVGAGI. The CDR3 consists of 12 residues. The CDR3 DNA reads TGTGCCAGCAGTCCCCCGACAGGACAAGCTTTCTTT. Protein sequence: CASSPPTGQAFF.

The chain links TRBV12-3 or TRBV12-4 to TRBJ1-1; D may be TRBD1 (5 bases). CDR3 size: 12 residues. Trimming took off 6 bases at V and 9 bases at J, with 14 bases between the two ends. CDR3 residues: CASSQPPGKAFF. The CDR3 nucleotides are TGTGCCAGCAGCCAACCCCCAGGGAAAGCTTTCTTT.

The chain recombines TRBV11-2 with TRBJ2-1; TRBD2 matches 11 bases. This CDR3 has 15 residues. Per germline, CDR1 SGHAT and CDR2 FQNNGV. The J segment lost 8 bases and the V segment lost 5 bases, leaving 8 bases of the junction unmatched. The CDR3 protein is CASSTILAGVDEQFF. CDR3 coding DNA: TGTGCCAGCAGCACTATACTAGCGGGGGTGGATGAGCAGTTCTTC.

The chain joins TRBV24-1 to TRBJ1-5; 8 nucleotides agree with TRBD1. Germline CDR1 reads KGHDR; CDR2 reads SFDVKD. V was pared by 2 bases and J by 3 bases, with 5 bases of the junction left unmatched. CDR3 length equals 16 residues. CDR3 sequence (DNA): TGTGCCACCAGTGATTCATTGACAGGGGACAATCAGCCCCAGCATTTT. Its translation: CATSDSLTGDNQPQHF.

J is TRBJ1-1 and V is TRBV12-3 or TRBV12-4; the D gene is possibly TRBD1 (5 bases). The CDR3 loop spans 13 amino acids. The germline V and J ends were trimmed by 5 bases and 11 bases, with 18 bases remaining between them. CDR3 DNA: TGTGCCAGCAGTCAAACGACAGCAACGGCGGCTTTCTTT. Translating gives CASSQTTATAAFF.

This clone has just a few counts. The genes are TRBV5-1 and TRBJ2-5, with 7 bases matching TRBD1. Germline lookup yields CDR1 SGHRS and CDR2 YFSETQ. This CDR3 has 14 amino acids. Trimming cost V 3 bases and J 4 bases; bases outside gene matches: 6. Here the CDR3 DNA reads TGCGCCAGCAGCTCCCCAGGGGGAATAGAGACCCAGTACTTC. Protein: CASSSPGGIETQYF.

This clone has only one observation. The chain joins TRBV7-8 to TRBJ2-1; TRBD1 is a possible D gene (6 bases). The V gene lost 2 bases and the J gene lost 0 bases, with 20 bases spanning the gap. The CDR3 runs to 19 residues. In germline, CDR1 is SGHVS, CDR2 FQNEAQ. The CDR3 nucleotides read TGTGCCAGCAGCTTAATCGGACAGTCCTCCTCTAGCTCCTACAATGAGCAGTTCTTC. Translated, it gives CASSLIGQSSSSSYNEQFF.

This chain connects TRBV5-4 to TRBJ2-1; D might be TRBD1 (6 bases). V was pared by 2 bases and J by 4 bases, with 13 bases between. Germline V CDR1 and CDR2: SGHNT, YYREEE (reference sequence). The CDR3 sequence is 15 residues long. The CDR3 sequence: CASSLPGVSYNEQFF. The CDR3 bases are TGTGCCAGCAGCTTACCAGGGGTATCATACAATGAGCAGTTCTTC.

The J gene is TRBJ1-3, the V gene TRBV12-3 or TRBV12-4; tentative D call: TRBD1 (5 bases). With 2 bases removed from V and 6 bases from J, the gap between germline ends came to 8 bases. This CDR3 is 13 amino acids long. The CDR3 coding sequence is TGTGCCAGCAGTTTATGGGGGGAAAACACCATATATTTT. Its protein product is CASSLWGENTIYF.

This clone was detected once. The gene calls are TRBV27 and TRBJ1-5; possible D gene TRBD1, 5 bases. The V gene lost 10 bases and the J gene lost 3 bases, with 13 bases spanning the gap. Germline assignment: CDR1 MNHEY and CDR2 SMNVEV (reference sequence). This CDR3 has 13 residues. The CDR3 protein is CATGGGVNQPQHF. The DNA of the CDR3 is TGTGCCACCGGTGGGGGGGTCAATCAGCCCCAGCATTTT.

The V and J genes are TRBV10-3 and TRBJ2-7; D is possibly TRBD1 (5 bases). Between the trimmed V and J ends, which lost 6 bases and 4 bases, there was a span of 10 bases. This CDR3 has 12 residues. Germline CDR1 ENHRY, CDR2 SYGVKD. CDR3 region: CAISLQGYEQYF. The CDR3 DNA follows: TGTGCCATCAGCCTGCAGGGTTACGAGCAGTACTTC.

The V call is TRBV5-8, the J call TRBJ2-1; a possible D gene is TRBD2 (6 bases). The germline V gene has CDR1 SGHTS and CDR2 YDEGEE. V was trimmed by 1 base and J by 6 bases, leaving 11 bases between them. This CDR3 has 14 amino acids. CDR3 sequence (DNA): TGTGCCAGCAGCTTGTCGGGGGTCCCCAATGAGCAGTTCTTC. Its translation is CASSLSGVPNEQFF.

The V and J genes are TRBV28 and TRBJ1-2; possible D gene TRBD1, 6 bases. Trimming left V 6 bases short and J 7 bases short, with 18 bases between. CDR1 and CDR2 (germline): MDHEN, SYDVKM. The CDR3 runs to 14 residues. This chain's CDR3 is CASREQGLPPGYTF. The CDR3 DNA is TGTGCCAGCAGGGAACAGGGCCTACCTCCTGGCTACACCTTC.

This chain connects TRBV9 to TRBJ1-3; weak D call: TRBD1 (6 bases). V shed 0 bases and J shed 0 bases, with 10 bases lying between them. From germline, CDR1 is SGDLS and CDR2 YYNGEE. The CDR3 has 16 amino acids. CDR3 sequence reads: CASSVAGTLSGNTIYF. In nucleotides, the CDR3 is TGTGCCAGCAGCGTAGCAGGGACACTCTCTGGAAACACCATATATTTT.

This sequence joins TRBV5-1 and TRBJ1-5, with 7 bases fitting TRBD1. Germline V gene data show CDR1 as SGHRS and CDR2 as YFSETQ. The CDR3 consists of 16 residues. V dropped 4 bases and J dropped 0; count of bases not matched to a gene: 7. The CDR3 DNA reads TGCGCCAGCAGCCCCGGGACAGAACATAGCAATCAGCCCCAGCATTTT. It is translated as CASSPGTEHSNQPQHF.

The genes are TRBV12-3 or TRBV12-4 and TRBJ1-1; D may be TRBD1 (6 bases). Trimming left V 4 bases short and J 6 bases short, with 12 bases between. There are 13 residues in the CDR3. CDR3 amino acids: CASSSLGAPEAFF. For the CDR3, the DNA is TGTGCCAGCAGTTCCCTGGGGGCCCCTGAAGCTTTCTTT.